The 9 T cell receptor beta chains presented below share a single source sample, sequenced in a study of T-cell reconstitution after alpha-beta-depleted transplantation in children. Unique molecular identifiers were used in preparing the TCRbeta library. TCRdb itself ran the PCR reads through MiXCR, one entry per CDR3 protein. The sample has 480,000 or so distinct CDR3 sequences; 10% to 13% are singletons. The starting material was PBMCs, obtained before TCRalphabeta/CD19-depleted stem cell transplant. The receptors come from a child between 2 and 9 years old with inherited bone marrow failure, due to receive a stem cell transplant.

This clonotype has at least ten counts. V usage is TRBV29-1 and J usage is TRBJ2-5; 8 positions agree with TRBD1. The CDR3 runs to 12 residues. CDR1 and CDR2 (germline): SQVTM, ANQGSEA. The junction had 4 bases not matched to a gene; V was cut back by 7 bases and J by 3 bases. The CDR3 DNA reads TGCAGCGCAGGGGGCTGGGAAGAGACCCAGTACTTC. The encoded protein is CSAGGWEETQYF. Variable domain in full (rest from reference TRBV29-1 and TRBJ2-5): SAVISQKPSRDICQRGTSLTIQCQVDSQVTMMFWYRQQPGQSLTLIATANQGSEATYESGFVIDKFPISRPNLTFSTLTVSNMSPEDSSIYLCSAGGWEETQYFGPGTRLLVL.

Many counts were recorded for this clonotype. V and J are TRBV29-1 and TRBJ2-2; perhaps TRBD1 as D (5 bases). V was pared by 4 bases and J by 3 bases, with 9 bases between. The germline CDR1 and CDR2 sequences are SQVTM and ANQGSEA. The CDR3 contains 13 residues. CDR3 sequence reads: CSVAGAYTGELFF. The CDR3 nucleotides read TGCAGCGTTGCTGGGGCATACACCGGGGAGCTGTTTTTT.

This clonotype came up many times. The chain employs TRBV28 and TRBJ2-2, with unresolved D. Germline CDR1 MDHEN, CDR2 SYDVKM. The CDR3 has 16 residues. V lost 2 bases, J lost 1 base, and 11 bases lay in between. CDR3 sequence (DNA): TGTGCCAGCAGTTTAAACCCCGGCGGGAACACCGGGGAGCTGTTTTTT. This sequence encodes CASSLNPGGNTGELFF.

This clonotype showed up just a few times. V is TRBV12-3 or TRBV12-4 and J is TRBJ2-1, with 13 bases lining up with TRBD2. Trimming removed 6 bases from V and 9 bases from J; junction bases left unmatched: 11. The CDR3 extends over 16 amino acids. The DNA for the CDR3 is TGTGCCAGCAGGGATCGGACTAGCGGGAGCGTCGGTGAGCAGTTCTTC. Residues: CASRDRTSGSVGEQFF.

V is TRBV29-1 and J is TRBJ2-7; D gene unclear. Germline CDR1 and CDR2: SQVTM and ANQGSEA. V was clipped by 4 bases and J by 6 bases, with 10 bases between them. This CDR3 comprises 11 residues. CDR3 in DNA: TGCAGCGTTGCCATTACCGGCGAGCAGTACTTC. Its protein product is CSVAITGEQYF.

This clonotype was seen many times. The chain couples TRBV7-2 to TRBJ1-6; 7 positions match TRBD1. The CDR3 length is 15 residues. The V segment lost 5 bases and the J segment 7 bases; nucleotides outside the gene matches: 8. In germline, CDR1 is SGHTA, CDR2 FQGNSA. CDR3: CASSPGYRGNSPLHF. The DNA of the CDR3 is TGTGCCAGCAGCCCAGGCTACAGGGGAAATTCACCCCTCCACTTT.

This clonotype was seen repeatedly, ten times or more. The V call is TRBV4-3, the J call TRBJ1-4; a possible D gene is TRBD1 (6 bases). The V gene's germline CDR1 is LGHNA and CDR2 YSLEER. V lost 1 base and J 8 bases, leaving 17 bases between the germline ends. This CDR3 is 16 amino acids long. The CDR3 sequence: CASSQAPTGRKEKLFF. CDR3 sequence (DNA): TGCGCCAGCAGCCAAGCACCAACAGGGAGGAAGGAAAAACTGTTTTTT.

This clonotype has a count of ten or more. The chain couples TRBV11-2 to TRBJ2-7, with D perhaps TRBD1 (6 bases). Germline V gives CDR1 SGHAT, CDR2 FQNNGV. This CDR3 region has 14 residues. Trimming took off 4 bases at V and 5 bases at J, with 15 bases between the two ends. DNA for the CDR3: TGTGCCAGCAGCTCAATCCTAACAGGGCACGAGCAGTACTTC. It yields the protein CASSSILTGHEQYF.

This clonotype showed up many times. This chain connects TRBV4-3 to TRBJ2-2; tentatively, D is TRBD2 (6 bases). V was shortened by 0 bases and J by 5 bases, with 13 bases between the two germline ends. CDR3 length: 16 amino acids. Looked up from germline, CDR1 is LGHNA and CDR2 is YSLEER. The CDR3 DNA reads TGCGCCAGCAGCCAAGATTTGGGGACTCTGACCGGGGAGCTGTTTTTT. Protein sequence: CASSQDLGTLTGELFF.